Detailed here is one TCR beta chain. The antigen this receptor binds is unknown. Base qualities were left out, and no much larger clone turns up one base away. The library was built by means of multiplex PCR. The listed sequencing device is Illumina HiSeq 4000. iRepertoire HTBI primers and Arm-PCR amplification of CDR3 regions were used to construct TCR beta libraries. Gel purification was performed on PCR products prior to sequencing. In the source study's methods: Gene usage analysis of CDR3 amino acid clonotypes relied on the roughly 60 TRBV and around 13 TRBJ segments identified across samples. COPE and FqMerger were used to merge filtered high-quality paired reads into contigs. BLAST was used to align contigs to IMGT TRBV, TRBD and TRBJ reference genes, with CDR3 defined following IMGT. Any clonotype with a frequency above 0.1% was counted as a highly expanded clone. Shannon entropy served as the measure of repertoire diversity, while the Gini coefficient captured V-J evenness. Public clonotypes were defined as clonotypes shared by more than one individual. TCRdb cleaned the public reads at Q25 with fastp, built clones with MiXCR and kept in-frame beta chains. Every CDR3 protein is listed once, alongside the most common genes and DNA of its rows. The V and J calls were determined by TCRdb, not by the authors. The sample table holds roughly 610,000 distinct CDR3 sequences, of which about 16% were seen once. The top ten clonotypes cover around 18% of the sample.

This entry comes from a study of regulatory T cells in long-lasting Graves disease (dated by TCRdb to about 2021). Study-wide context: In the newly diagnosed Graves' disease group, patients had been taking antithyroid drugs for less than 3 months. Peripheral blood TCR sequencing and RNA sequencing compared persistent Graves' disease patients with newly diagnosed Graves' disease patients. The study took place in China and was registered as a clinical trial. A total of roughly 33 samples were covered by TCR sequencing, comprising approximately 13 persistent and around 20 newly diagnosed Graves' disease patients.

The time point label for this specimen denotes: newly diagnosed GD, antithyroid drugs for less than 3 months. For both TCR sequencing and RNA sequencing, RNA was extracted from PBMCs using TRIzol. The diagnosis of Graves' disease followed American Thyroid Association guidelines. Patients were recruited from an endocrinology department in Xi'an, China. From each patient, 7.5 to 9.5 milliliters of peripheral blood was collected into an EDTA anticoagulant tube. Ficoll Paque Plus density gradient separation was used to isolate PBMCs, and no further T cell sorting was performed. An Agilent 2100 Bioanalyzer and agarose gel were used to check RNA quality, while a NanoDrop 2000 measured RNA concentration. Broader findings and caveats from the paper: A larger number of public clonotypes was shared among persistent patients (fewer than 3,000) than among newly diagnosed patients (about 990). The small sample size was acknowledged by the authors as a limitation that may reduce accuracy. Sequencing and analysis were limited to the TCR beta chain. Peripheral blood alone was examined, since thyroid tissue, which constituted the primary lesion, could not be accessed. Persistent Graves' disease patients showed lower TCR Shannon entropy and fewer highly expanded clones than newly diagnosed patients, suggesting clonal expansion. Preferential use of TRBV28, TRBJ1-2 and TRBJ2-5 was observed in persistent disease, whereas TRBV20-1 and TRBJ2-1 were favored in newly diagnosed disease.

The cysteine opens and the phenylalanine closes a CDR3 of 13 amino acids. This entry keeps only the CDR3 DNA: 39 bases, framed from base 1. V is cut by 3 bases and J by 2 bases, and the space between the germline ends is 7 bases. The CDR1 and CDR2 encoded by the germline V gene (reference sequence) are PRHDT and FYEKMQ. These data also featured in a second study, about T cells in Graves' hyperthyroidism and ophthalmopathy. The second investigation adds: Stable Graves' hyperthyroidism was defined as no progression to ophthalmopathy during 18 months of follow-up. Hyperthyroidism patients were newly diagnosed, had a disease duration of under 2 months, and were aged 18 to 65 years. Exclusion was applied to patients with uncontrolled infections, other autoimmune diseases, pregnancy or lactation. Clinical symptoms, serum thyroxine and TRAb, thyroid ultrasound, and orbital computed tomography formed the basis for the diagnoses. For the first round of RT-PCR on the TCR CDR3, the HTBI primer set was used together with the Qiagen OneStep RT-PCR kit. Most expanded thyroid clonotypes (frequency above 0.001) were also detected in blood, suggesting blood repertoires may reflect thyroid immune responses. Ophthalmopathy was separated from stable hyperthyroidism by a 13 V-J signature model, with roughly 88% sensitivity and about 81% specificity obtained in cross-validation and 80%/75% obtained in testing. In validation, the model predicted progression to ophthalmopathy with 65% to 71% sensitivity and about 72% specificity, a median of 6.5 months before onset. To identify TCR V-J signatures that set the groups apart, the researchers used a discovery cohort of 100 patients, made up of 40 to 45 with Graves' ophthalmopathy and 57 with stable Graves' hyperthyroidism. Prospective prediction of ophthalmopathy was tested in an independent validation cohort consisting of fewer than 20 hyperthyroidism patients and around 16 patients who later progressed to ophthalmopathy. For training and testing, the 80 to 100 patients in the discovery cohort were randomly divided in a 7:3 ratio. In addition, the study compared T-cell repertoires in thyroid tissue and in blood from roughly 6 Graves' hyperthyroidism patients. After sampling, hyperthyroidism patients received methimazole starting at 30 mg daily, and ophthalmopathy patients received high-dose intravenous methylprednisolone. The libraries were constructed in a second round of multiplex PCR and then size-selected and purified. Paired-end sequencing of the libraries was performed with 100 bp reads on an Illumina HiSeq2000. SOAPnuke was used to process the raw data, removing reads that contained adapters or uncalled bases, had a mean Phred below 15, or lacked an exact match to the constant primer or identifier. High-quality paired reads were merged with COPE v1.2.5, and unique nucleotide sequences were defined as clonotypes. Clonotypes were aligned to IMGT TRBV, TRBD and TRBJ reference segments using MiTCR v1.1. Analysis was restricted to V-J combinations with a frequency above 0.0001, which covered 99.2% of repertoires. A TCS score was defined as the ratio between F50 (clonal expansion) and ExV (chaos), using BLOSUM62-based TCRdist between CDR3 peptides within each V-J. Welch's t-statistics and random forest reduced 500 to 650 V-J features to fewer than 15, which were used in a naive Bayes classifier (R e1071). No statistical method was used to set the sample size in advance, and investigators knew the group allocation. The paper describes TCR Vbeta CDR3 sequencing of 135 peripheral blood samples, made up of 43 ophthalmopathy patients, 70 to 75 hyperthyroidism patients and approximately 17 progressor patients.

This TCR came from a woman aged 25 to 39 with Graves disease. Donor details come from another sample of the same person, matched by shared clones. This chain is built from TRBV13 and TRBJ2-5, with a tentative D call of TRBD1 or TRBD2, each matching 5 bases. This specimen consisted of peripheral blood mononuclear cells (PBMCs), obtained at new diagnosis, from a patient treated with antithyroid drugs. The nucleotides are TGTGCCAGCAGCTTTGAGGGGCAAGAGACCCAGTACTTC. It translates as CASSFEGQETQYF.